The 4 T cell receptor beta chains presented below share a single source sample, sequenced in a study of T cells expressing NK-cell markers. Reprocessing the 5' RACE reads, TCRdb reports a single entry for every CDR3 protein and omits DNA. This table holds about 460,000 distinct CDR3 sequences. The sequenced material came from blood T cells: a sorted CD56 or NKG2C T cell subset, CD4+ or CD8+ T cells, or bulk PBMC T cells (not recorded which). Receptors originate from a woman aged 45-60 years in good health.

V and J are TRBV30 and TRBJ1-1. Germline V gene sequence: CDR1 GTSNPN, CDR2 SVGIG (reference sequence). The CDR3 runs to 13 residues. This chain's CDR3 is CAGLHRVNTEAFF. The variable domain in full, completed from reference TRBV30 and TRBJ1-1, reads SQTIHQWPATLVQPVGSPLSLECTVEGTSNPNLYWYRQAAGRGLQLLFYSVGIGQISSEVPQNLSASRPQDRQFILSSKKLLLSDSGFYLCAGLHRVNTEAFFGQGTRLTVV.

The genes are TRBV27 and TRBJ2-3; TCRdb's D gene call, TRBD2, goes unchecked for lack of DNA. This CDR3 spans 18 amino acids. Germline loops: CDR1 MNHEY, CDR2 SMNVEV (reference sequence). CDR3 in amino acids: CASSLRDSNFEVTDTQYF.

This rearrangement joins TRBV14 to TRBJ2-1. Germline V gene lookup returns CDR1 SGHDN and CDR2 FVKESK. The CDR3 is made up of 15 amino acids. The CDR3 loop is CASSRAGLVNNEQFF.

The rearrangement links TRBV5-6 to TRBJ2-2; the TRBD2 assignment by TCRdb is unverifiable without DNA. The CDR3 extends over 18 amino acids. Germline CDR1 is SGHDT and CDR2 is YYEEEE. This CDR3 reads CASSLILAGAQGFRELFF.